In its sample, the clone carrying this T cell receptor beta chain was seen once. Profiling relied on immunoSEQ multiplex PCR, and the TCRdb table lists in-frame clones only, not all of them. The sample has roughly 50,000 clones, roughly 87% seen once; the top ten hold 5% to 7%. This CDR3 has 15 residues. Trimming removed 0 bases from V and 6 bases from J; junction bases left unmatched: 4. Germline V lookup: CDR1 MNHEY, CDR2 SVGAGI. The data were taken from a study of OX40 agonist ivuxolimab in advanced cancers. Study-level background: Patients in dose escalation had liver, melanoma, kidney or head and neck cancers. Eligibility admitted prior anti-PD-1, anti-PD-L1 or anti-CTLA-4 therapy; 40% had some.

The rearrangement links TRBV6-5 to TRBJ2-1, with 8 bases lining up with TRBD2. This sequence was found in an adult with an advanced solid tumor such as melanoma, head and neck, liver or kidney cancer. Specimen: CD4+ or CD8+ T cells sorted from blood, collected in a trial of the OX40 agonist ivuxolimab. The CDR3 DNA follows: TGTGCCAGCAGTTACTCGTCGGGAGGGCCCAATGAGCAGTTCTTC. The encoded protein is CASSYSSGGPNEQFF.